This entry is about one T cell receptor (beta chain). This sample was taken from a study of patients and donors after allogeneic stem cell transplantation. TCRdb recomputed calls from the RT-PCR reads with MiXCR, one row per CDR3 protein. The sample has some 960,000 distinct CDR3 sequences; more than 15% are singletons. Germline assignment: CDR1 DFQATT and CDR2 SNEGSKA (reference sequence). The CDR3 length is 15 residues. After removal of 2 bases from V and 1 base from J, the junction contained 4 bases not matched to a gene. Sequenced material: blood, either unsorted or a sorted T cell fraction (not recorded which). The origin of this receptor is a human donor who was either an allogeneic HSCT recipient or a stem cell or donor lymphocyte infusion donor (not recorded which). It is not recorded whose cells these are; they may come from a transplant donor. V and J are TRBV20-1 and TRBJ1-5; 8 bases are a match to TRBD1. CDR3 nucleotides: TGCAGTGCTAGAAACCGGGACAGGAGCAATCAGCCCCAGCATTTT. This translates into CSARNRDRSNQPQHF.